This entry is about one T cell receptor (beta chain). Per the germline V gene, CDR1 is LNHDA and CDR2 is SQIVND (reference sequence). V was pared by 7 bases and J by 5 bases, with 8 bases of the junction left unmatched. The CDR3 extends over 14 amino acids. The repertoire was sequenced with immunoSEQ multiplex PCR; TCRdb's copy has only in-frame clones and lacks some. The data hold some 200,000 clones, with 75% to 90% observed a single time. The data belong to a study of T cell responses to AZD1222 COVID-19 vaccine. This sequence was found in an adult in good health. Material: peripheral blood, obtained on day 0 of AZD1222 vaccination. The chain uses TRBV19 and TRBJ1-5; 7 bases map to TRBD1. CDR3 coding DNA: TGTGCCAGTACTACGACAGGGTATGATCAGCCCCAGCATTTT. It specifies CASTTTGYDQPQHF.